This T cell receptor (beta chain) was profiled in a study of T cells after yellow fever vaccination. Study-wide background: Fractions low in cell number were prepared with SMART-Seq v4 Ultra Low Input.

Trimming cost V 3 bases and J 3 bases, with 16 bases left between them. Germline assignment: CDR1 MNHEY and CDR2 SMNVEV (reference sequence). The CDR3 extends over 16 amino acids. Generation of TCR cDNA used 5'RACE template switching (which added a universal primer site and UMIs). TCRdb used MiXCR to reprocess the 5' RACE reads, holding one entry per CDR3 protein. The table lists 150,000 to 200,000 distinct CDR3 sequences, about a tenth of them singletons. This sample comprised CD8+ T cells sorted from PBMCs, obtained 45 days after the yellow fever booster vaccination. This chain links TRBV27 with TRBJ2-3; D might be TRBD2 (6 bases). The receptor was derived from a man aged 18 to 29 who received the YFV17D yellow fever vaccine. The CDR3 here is CASSLGWRGGTDTQYF. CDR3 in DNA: TGTGCCAGCAGTTTGGGGTGGAGGGGTGGAACAGATACGCAGTATTTT.